The 15 T cell receptor beta chains presented below share a single source sample, sequenced in a study of cytomegalovirus exposure and HLA in healthy donors. The PCR contained 60 Vbeta and 13 Jbeta primers. TCRdb's table, derived via immunoSEQ multiplex PCR, lists solely in-frame clones and lacks some. The sample consists of more than 60,000 clones, about 80% of them appearing once. Sequenced sample: PBMCs. All receptors come from a woman aged 30 to 39 in good health and CMV-seronegative.

The rearrangement uses TRBV6-5 and TRBJ2-5; D possibly corresponds to TRBD1 (5 bases). The CDR3 totals 14 residues. Germline V gene lookup returns CDR1 MNHEY and CDR2 SVGAGI. With 0 bases removed from V and 1 base from J, the gap between germline ends came to 6 bases. In DNA form, the CDR3 reads TGTGCCAGCAGTTACTCACAGGCCCAAGAGACCCAGTACTTC. As protein: CASSYSQAQETQYF.

This clone was detected once. The gene calls are TRBV6-1 and TRBJ1-2, with 7 bases identical to TRBD1. Unmatched junction bases numbered 9, after V lost 4 bases and J lost 4 bases. Germline V CDR1 and CDR2: MNHNS, SASEGT. The CDR3 extends over 15 amino acids. CDR3 bases: TGTGCCAGCAGTGCGGACAGGAGAATTCTCTATGGCTACACCTTC. As protein: CASSADRRILYGYTF.

This sequence joins TRBV30 and TRBJ2-5; a weak D match, TRBD2 (6 bases). Trimming removed 0 bases at V and 1 base at J, with 9 bases between. Germline CDR1 and CDR2: GTSNPN and SVGIG (reference sequence). CDR3 length equals 14 residues. The CDR3 DNA reads TGTGCCTGGAGTGTATTTAGCGGCCAAGAGACCCAGTACTTC. Translated: CAWSVFSGQETQYF.

This sequence joins TRBV30 and TRBJ1-6; D is ambiguous. The germline CDR1 and CDR2 sequences are GTSNPN and SVGIG (reference sequence). V was shortened by 2 bases and J by 10 bases, with 9 bases between the two germline ends. The CDR3 covers 12 residues. In DNA form, the CDR3 reads TGTGCCTGGAGTCCTCCGGGGTCACCCCTCCACTTT. Amino acids: CAWSPPGSPLHF.

The rearrangement uses TRBV7-2 and TRBJ1-2, with 7 bases lining up with TRBD1. V lost 5 bases to trimming and J lost 4 bases; unmatched junction nucleotides: 13. The CDR3 covers 16 residues. The germline V gene encodes CDR1 SGHTA and CDR2 FQGNSA. The CDR3 loop reads CASSPMSSDRAYGYTF. For the CDR3, the DNA is TGTGCCAGCAGCCCAATGTCGTCCGACAGGGCCTATGGCTACACCTTC.

The chain links TRBV25-1 to TRBJ2-1, with 15 bases aligning to TRBD2. V was clipped by 9 bases and J by 12 bases; unmatched bases: 9. The length of the CDR3 is 14 residues. CDR1 and CDR2 from the germline V gene are MGHDK and SYGVNS. CDR3 region: CASTSGLAGGLQFF. The CDR3 nucleotides are TGTGCCAGTACTAGTGGACTAGCGGGAGGGCTGCAGTTCTTC. Complete variable domain (other parts from reference TRBV25-1 and TRBJ2-1): EADIYQTPRYLVIGTGKKITLECSQTMGHDKMYWYQQDPGMELHLIHYSYGVNSTEKGDLSSESTVSRIRTEHFPLTLESARPSHTSQYLCASTSGLAGGLQFFGPGTRLTVL.

The CDR3 nucleotides are TGTGCCATCAGTGGTGGGAGGGTAGGAACTTTCTTT. It codes for CAISGGRVGTFF. The gene calls are TRBV10-3 and TRBJ1-1; no firm D call. Germline loops: CDR1 ENHRY, CDR2 SYGVKD. The V end lost 4 bases, the J end lost 12 bases, and 15 bases lay between the germline ends. This CDR3 region has 12 residues.

The V and J genes are TRBV14 and TRBJ1-6; the D gene is possibly TRBD1 (6 bases). V was clipped by 4 bases and J by 0 bases, with 10 bases between them. The length of the CDR3 is 16 residues. The V gene's germline CDR1 is SGHDN and CDR2 FVKESK. CDR3 nucleotide sequence: TGTGCCAGCAGCCCGAGGACAGCCTCCTATAATTCACCCCTCCACTTT. Translation gives CASSPRTASYNSPLHF. Based on the CDR3 plus reference TRBV14 and TRBJ1-6, the full variable domain is EAGVTQFPSHSVIEKGQTVTLRCDPISGHDNLYWYRRVMGKEIKFLLHFVKESKQDESGMPNNRFLAERTGGTYSTLKVQPAELEDSGVYFCASSPRTASYNSPLHFGNGTRLTVT.

This clone was recorded once. The V gene is TRBV30, the J gene TRBJ2-3; D possibly corresponds to TRBD2 (6 bases). Trimming pared 0 bases from V and 4 bases from J, leaving 8 bases between. There are 13 residues in the CDR3. Germline CDR1 and CDR2: GTSNPN and SVGIG (reference sequence). The CDR3 reads CAWSVRGADTQYF. The CDR3 DNA is TGTGCCTGGAGTGTACGCGGGGCAGATACGCAGTATTTT.

The chain uses TRBV6-4 and TRBJ1-6, with no clear D. V was cut by 3 bases and J by 7 bases, with 10 bases left in between. The length of the CDR3 is 14 residues. Per the germline V gene, CDR1 is MRHNA and CDR2 is SNTAGT. CDR3 sequence: CASSEGSRNSPLHF. The CDR3 DNA sequence: TGTGCCAGCAGTGAAGGGAGTCGAAATTCACCCCTCCACTTT.

V and J are TRBV29-1 and TRBJ2-7; D not certain. Trimming took 0 bases from V and 5 from J, leaving 8 bases between them. There are 12 residues in the CDR3. Germline CDR1 SQVTM, CDR2 ANQGSEA. CDR3 residues: CSVEESGNEQYF. CDR3 coding DNA: TGCAGCGTTGAAGAATCCGGTAACGAGCAGTACTTC.

This clone came up once. This sequence joins TRBV18 and TRBJ1-2; D not resolved. Trimming took 3 bases from V and 0 from J, leaving 17 bases between them. The germline CDR1 and CDR2 sequences are KGHSH and LQKENI. The CDR3 covers 17 residues. The CDR3 is CASSPEGSSTSNYGYTF. CDR3 DNA sequence: TGTGCCAGCTCACCTGAGGGATCCTCAACCTCTAACTATGGCTACACCTTC.

The J gene is TRBJ1-1, the V gene TRBV7-9, with 7 bases identical to TRBD1. Germline V gives CDR1 SEHNR, CDR2 FQNEAQ (reference sequence). V shed 5 bases, J shed 0 bases, and the junction held 18 bases outside the gene matches. The CDR3 contains 19 residues. The CDR3 DNA is TGTGCCAGCAGCCGGATAGACAGGGTAGATGCGGGAATGAACACTGAAGCTTTCTTT. Its translation: CASSRIDRVDAGMNTEAFF. The entire variable domain, with the rest obtained from reference TRBV7-9 and TRBJ1-1, is as follows: DTGVSQNPRHKITKRGQNVTFRCDPISEHNRLYWYRQTLGQGPEFLTYFQNEAQLEKSRLLSDRFSAERPKGSFSTLEIQRTEQGDSAMYLCASSRIDRVDAGMNTEAFFGQGTRLTVV.

This rearrangement joins TRBV9 to TRBJ1-1; the match to TRBD1 covers 7 bases. Germline CDR1 SGDLS, CDR2 YYNGEE. With V trimmed by 1 base and J by 3 bases, 18 bases remained unmatched. The CDR3 has 19 residues. CDR3 in DNA: TGTGCCAGCAGCGTAAATTCGGACAGGCCGAGCGTGGGAGACACTGAAGCTTTCTTT. Protein: CASSVNSDRPSVGDTEAFF.

This chain connects TRBV30 to TRBJ2-2; possible D gene TRBD1, 7 bases. The germline CDR1 and CDR2 sequences are GTSNPN and SVGIG (reference sequence). CDR3 length: 14 residues. With 3 bases removed from V and 2 bases from J, the gap between germline ends came to 10 bases. The CDR3 sequence: CAWRRDSNTGELFF. In nucleotides, the CDR3 is TGTGCCTGGAGGCGGGACAGCAACACCGGGGAGCTGTTTTTT.